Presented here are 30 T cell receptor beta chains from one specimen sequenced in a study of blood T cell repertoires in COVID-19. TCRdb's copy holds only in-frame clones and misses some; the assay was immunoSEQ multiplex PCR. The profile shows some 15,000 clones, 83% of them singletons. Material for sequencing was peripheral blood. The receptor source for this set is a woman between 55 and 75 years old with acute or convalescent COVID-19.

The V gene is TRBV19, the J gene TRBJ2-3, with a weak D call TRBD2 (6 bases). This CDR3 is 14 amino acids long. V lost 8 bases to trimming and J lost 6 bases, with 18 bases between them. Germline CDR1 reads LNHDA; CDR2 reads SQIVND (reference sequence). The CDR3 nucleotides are TGTGCCAGTGGGAGGCGGGGCCCCCTGGATACGCAGTATTTT. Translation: CASGRRGPLDTQYF.

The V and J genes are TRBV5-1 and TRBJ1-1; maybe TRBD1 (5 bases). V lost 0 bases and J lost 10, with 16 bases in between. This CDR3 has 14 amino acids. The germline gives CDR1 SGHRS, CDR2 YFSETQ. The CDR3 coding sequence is TGCGCCAGCAGCTTGGATCCAGGGTGGGTATCAGCTTTCTTT. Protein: CASSLDPGWVSAFF.

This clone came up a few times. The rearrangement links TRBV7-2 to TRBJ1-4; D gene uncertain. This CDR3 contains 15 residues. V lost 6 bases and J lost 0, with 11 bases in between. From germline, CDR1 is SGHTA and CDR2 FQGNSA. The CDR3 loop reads CASRRTVATNEKLFF. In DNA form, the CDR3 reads TGTGCCAGCAGACGAACAGTCGCAACTAATGAAAAACTGTTTTTT.

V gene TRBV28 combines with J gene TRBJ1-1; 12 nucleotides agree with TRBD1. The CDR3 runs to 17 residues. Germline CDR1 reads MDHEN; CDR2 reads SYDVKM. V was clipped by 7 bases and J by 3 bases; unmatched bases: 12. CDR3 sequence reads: CASTDTGTGGRDTEAFF. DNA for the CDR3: TGTGCCAGCACCGATACCGGGACAGGGGGCCGGGACACTGAAGCTTTCTTT.

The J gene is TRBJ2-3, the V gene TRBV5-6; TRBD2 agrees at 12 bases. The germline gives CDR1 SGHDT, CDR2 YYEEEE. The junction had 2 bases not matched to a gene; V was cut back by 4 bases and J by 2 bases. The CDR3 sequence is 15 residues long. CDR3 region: CASSLAGGVTDTQYF. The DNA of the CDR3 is TGTGCCAGCAGCCTAGCGGGGGGGGTCACAGATACGCAGTATTTT.

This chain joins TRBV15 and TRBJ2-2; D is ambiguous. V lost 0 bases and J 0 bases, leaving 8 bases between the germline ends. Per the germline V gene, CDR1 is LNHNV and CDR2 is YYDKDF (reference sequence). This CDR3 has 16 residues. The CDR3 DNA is TGTGCCACCAGCAGAGATTTACAGACGAACACCGGGGAGCTGTTTTTT. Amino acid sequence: CATSRDLQTNTGELFF.

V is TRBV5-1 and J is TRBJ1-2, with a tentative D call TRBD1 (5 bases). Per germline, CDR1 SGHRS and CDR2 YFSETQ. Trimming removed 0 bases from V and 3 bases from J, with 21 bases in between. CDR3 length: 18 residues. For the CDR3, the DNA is TGCGCCAGCAGCTTGGTGGAGCGGGACCCCTACTCGCACTATGGCTACACCTTC. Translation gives CASSLVERDPYSHYGYTF.

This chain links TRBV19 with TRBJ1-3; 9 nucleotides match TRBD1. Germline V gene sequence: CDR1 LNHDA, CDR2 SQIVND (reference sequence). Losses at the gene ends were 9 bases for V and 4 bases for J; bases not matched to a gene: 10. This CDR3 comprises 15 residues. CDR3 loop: CASSSKDRGGNTIYF. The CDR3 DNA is TGTGCCAGCAGTTCAAAGGACAGGGGAGGAAACACCATATATTTT.

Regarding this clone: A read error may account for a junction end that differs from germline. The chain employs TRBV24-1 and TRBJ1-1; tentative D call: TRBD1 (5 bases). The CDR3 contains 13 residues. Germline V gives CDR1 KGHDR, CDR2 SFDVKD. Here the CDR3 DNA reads TGTGCCACCAGTGTTTTGGGGAGGGGTGAAGCTTTCTTT. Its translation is CATSVLGRGEAFF.

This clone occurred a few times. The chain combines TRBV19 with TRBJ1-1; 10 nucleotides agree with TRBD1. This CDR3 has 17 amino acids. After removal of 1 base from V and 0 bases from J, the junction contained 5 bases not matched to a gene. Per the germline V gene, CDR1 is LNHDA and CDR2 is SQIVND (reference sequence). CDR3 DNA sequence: TGTGCCAGTAGTATAGGTGACAGGGGGCGGATGAACACTGAAGCTTTCTTT. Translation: CASSIGDRGRMNTEAFF. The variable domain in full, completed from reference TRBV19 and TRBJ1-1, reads DGGITQSPKYLFRKEGQNVTLSCEQNLNHDAMYWYRQDPGQGLRLIYYSQIVNDFQKGDIAEGYSVSREKKESFPLTVTSAQKNPTAFYLCASSIGDRGRMNTEAFFGQGTRLTVV.

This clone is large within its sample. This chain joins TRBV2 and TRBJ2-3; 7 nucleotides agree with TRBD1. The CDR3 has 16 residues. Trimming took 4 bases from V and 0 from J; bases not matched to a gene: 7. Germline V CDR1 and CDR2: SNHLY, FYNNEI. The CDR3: CASSADRVSSTDTQYF. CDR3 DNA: TGTGCCAGCAGTGCCGACAGGGTATCTAGCACAGATACGCAGTATTTT. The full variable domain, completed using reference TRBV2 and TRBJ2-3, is EPEVTQTPSHQVTQMGQEVILRCVPISNHLYFYWYRQILGQKVEFLVSFYNNEISEKSEIFDDQFSVERPDGSNFTLKIRSTKLEDSAMYFCASSADRVSSTDTQYFGPGTRLTVL.

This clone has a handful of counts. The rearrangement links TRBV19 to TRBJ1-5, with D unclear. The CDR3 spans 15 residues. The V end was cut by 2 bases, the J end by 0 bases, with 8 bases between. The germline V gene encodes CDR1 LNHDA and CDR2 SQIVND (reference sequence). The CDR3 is CASSIKRLSNQPQHF. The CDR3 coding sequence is TGTGCCAGTAGTATAAAGCGGCTTAGCAATCAGCCCCAGCATTTT.

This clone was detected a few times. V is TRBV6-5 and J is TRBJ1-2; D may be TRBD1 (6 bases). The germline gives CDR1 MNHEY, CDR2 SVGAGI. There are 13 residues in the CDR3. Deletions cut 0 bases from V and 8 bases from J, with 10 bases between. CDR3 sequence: CASSYSVGGGYTF. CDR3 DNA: TGTGCCAGCAGTTACTCAGTTGGGGGCGGCTACACCTTC.

The CDR3 is CASRDSDMNTEAFF. The DNA of the CDR3 is TGCGCCAGCCGGGACAGCGACATGAACACTGAAGCTTTCTTT. The chain joins TRBV10-2 to TRBJ1-1; 7 bases map to TRBD1. The trim removed 8 bases at V and 0 bases at J, leaving 6 bases unmatched. Germline CDR1 is WSHSY and CDR2 is SAAADI. CDR3 size: 14 residues.

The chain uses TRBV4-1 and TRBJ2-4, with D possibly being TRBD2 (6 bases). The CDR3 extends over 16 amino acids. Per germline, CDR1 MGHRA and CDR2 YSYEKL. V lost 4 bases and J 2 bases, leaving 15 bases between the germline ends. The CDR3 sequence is CASSLTSGGTKNIQYF. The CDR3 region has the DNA TGCGCCAGCAGCCTGACTAGTGGTGGTACCAAAAACATTCAGTACTTC.

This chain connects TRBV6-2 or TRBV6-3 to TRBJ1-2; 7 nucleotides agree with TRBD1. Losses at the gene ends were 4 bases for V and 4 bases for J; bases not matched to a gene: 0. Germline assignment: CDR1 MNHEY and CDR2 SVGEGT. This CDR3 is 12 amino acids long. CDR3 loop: CASSSGGYGYTF. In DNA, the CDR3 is TGTGCCAGCAGTTCAGGGGGCTATGGCTACACCTTC.

The CDR3 DNA sequence: TGTGCCAGCAGTGAAGTGCCAGGGGGCAGCGGGCAGTACTTC. Amino acids: CASSEVPGGSGQYF. The chain couples TRBV6-1 to TRBJ2-7, with 8 bases matching TRBD1. CDR1 and CDR2 from the germline V gene are MNHNS and SASEGT. The CDR3 runs 14 residues. Trimming took 1 base from V and 9 from J; bases not matched to a gene: 8.

The CDR3 DNA reads TGTGCCAGCAGCTACCGTCCGGGACAGGGGGATGAAAAACTGTTTTTT. Amino acid sequence: CASSYRPGQGDEKLFF. This rearrangement joins TRBV11-1 to TRBJ1-4; 11 nucleotides line up with TRBD1. Trimming removed 4 bases from V and 6 bases from J; junction bases left unmatched: 7. The length of the CDR3 is 16 residues. Germline assignment: CDR1 SGHAT and CDR2 FQDESV (reference sequence).

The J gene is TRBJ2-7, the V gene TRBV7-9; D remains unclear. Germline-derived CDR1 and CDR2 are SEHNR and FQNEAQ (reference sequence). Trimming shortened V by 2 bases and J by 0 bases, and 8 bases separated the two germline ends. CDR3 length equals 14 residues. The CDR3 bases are TGTGCCAGCAGCTTAATGCCCAGCTCCTACGAGCAGTACTTC. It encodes CASSLMPSSYEQYF.

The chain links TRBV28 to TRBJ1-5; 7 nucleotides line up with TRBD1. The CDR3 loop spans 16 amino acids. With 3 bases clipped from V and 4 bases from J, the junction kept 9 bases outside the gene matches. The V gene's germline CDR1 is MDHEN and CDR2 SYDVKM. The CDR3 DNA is TGTGCCAGCAGTTTTCTCGCAGGGGGGCAAAATCAGCCCCAGCATTTT. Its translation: CASSFLAGGQNQPQHF.

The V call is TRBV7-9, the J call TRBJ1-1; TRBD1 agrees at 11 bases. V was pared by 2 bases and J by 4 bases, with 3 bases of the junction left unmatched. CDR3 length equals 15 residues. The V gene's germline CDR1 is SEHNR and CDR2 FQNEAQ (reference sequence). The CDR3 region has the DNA TGTGCCAGCAGCTTACGGACAGGGGGCCCCACTGAAGCTTTCTTT. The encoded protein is CASSLRTGGPTEAFF.

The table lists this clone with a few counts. The CDR3 sequence is CASREAGANVLTF. In DNA, the CDR3 is TGTGCCAGCAGGGAGGCTGGGGCCAACGTCCTGACTTTC. The chain couples TRBV4-2 to TRBJ2-6; maybe TRBD2 (5 bases). There are 13 residues in the CDR3. V lost 6 bases and J 2 bases, leaving 5 bases between the germline ends. Per germline, CDR1 LGHNA and CDR2 YNFKEQ.

The CDR3: CASSLERTSLGTGELFF. The CDR3 DNA reads TGTGCCAGCAGCTTGGAAAGGACTAGCCTTGGCACCGGGGAGCTGTTTTTT. This chain connects TRBV5-8 to TRBJ2-2; the match to TRBD2 covers 8 bases. CDR1 is SGHTS, CDR2 YDEGEE, per germline. V shed 0 bases and J 4 bases; nucleotides not matched to a gene: 8. The CDR3 covers 17 residues.

The CDR3 sequence: CASSFWLGVSNQPQHF. The DNA for the CDR3 is TGTGCCAGCAGTTTTTGGCTAGGGGTAAGCAATCAGCCCCAGCATTTT. The chain is built from TRBV27 and TRBJ1-5; a weak D match, TRBD1 (5 bases). The germline gives CDR1 MNHEY, CDR2 SMNVEV (reference sequence). The CDR3 length is 16 residues. Trimming removed 3 bases from V and 1 base from J, with 13 bases in between.

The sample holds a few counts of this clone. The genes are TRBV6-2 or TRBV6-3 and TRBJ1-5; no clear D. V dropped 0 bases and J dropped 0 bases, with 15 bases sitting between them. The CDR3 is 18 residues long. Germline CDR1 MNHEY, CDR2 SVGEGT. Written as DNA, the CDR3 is TGTGCCAGCAGTTACTCCCCCTTACAGTTCTATAGCAATCAGCCCCAGCATTTT. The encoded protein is CASSYSPLQFYSNQPQHF.

CDR3 protein: CASGVTEASSYNSPLHF. The CDR3 nucleotides read TGTGCCAGCGGAGTAACCGAAGCTAGCTCCTATAATTCACCCCTCCACTTT. The genes are TRBV7-9 and TRBJ1-6; D gene ambiguous. The V end lost 8 bases, the J end lost 0 bases, and 17 bases lay between the germline ends. Per germline, CDR1 SEHNR and CDR2 FQNEAQ (reference sequence). This CDR3 has 17 residues.

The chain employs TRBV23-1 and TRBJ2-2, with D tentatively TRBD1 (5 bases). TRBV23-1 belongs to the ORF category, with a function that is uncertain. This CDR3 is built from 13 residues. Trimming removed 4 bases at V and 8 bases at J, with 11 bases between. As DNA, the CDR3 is TGCGCCAGCAGTCGGGTAGGGGATGGGGAGCTGTTTTTT. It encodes CASSRVGDGELFF.

CDR3 in DNA: TGTGCCAGCAGTGAAATGGCCGGGATTCTCTATCAGCCCCAGCATTTT. This sequence encodes CASSEMAGILYQPQHF. V and J are TRBV2 and TRBJ1-5; D not certain. V lost 2 bases and J 5 bases, leaving 16 bases between the germline ends. Germline CDR1 and CDR2: SNHLY and FYNNEI. This CDR3 is built from 16 residues.

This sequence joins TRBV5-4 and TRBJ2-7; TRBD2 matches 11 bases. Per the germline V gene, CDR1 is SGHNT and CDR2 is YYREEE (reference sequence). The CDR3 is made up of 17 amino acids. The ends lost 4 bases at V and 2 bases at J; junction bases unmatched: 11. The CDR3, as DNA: TGTGCCAGCAGCCTCAGTCCGACTAGCGGGACTCCCTACGAGCAGTACTTC. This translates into CASSLSPTSGTPYEQYF.

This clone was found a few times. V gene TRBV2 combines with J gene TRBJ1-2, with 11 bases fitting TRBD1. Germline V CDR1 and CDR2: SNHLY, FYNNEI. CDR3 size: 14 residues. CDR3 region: CILMDRGLADGYTF. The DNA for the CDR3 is TGTATCTTAATGGACAGGGGGCTGGCGGATGGCTACACCTTC.